Presented here are 31 T cell receptor beta chains from one specimen sequenced in a study of neoadjuvant anti-PD-1 for oral cavity cancer. Stated time point: after neoadjuvant nivolumab, at surgical resection. Sequencing was performed with immunoSEQ multiplex PCR; in TCRdb, only in-frame clones are kept and a portion is missing. The sample consists of about 14,000 clones, under 85% of them appearing once. Sequenced here: PBMCs, sampled after nivolumab (anti-PD-1) treatment. All receptors derive from a person aged 35-79 years with oral cavity squamous cell carcinoma.

In its sample, this clone was seen a few times. This chain connects TRBV14 to TRBJ2-7; 9 bases match TRBD2. Germline V gives CDR1 SGHDN, CDR2 FVKESK. The ends lost 5 bases at V and 6 bases at J; junction bases unmatched: 8. This CDR3 has 14 residues. CDR3 amino acids: CASSVSGTSSEQYF. CDR3 DNA sequence: TGTGCCAGCAGCGTATCCGGGACTAGCTCCGAGCAGTACTTC.

The V gene is TRBV27, the J gene TRBJ2-3, with 7 bases aligning to TRBD2. The CDR3 consists of 15 residues. Germline CDR1 MNHEY, CDR2 SMNVEV (reference sequence). V was pared by 7 bases and J by 2 bases, with 9 bases of the junction left unmatched. The CDR3 region has the DNA TGTGCCAGCATGGAACGCGGGAGATCCACAGATACGCAGTATTTT. Translating it yields CASMERGRSTDTQYF.

This chain joins TRBV5-1 and TRBJ2-2, with 13 bases matching TRBD2. CDR1 and CDR2 (germline): SGHRS, YFSETQ. With V trimmed by 0 bases and J by 0 bases, 5 bases remained unmatched. The CDR3 totals 19 residues. This CDR3 is CASSLGQGLAGTNTGELFF. In DNA form, the CDR3 reads TGCGCCAGCAGCTTGGGACAGGGACTAGCGGGGACGAACACCGGGGAGCTGTTTTTT.

The chain combines TRBV11-2 with TRBJ2-2; 14 bases are shared with TRBD2. This CDR3 region has 19 residues. CDR1 is SGHAT and CDR2 is FQNNGV in the germline V gene. V trimming: 0 bases; J trimming: 6 bases; junction bases outside the gene matches: 9. CDR3 bases: TGTGCCAGCAGCTTAGATAGGGGACTAGCGGGAGAACGGGCCGGGGAGCTGTTTTTT. The encoded protein is CASSLDRGLAGERAGELFF.

V gene TRBV6-5 combines with J gene TRBJ1-2; 8 bases map to TRBD1. From germline, CDR1 is MNHEY and CDR2 SVGAGI. CDR3 length: 14 residues. The V segment lost 6 bases and the J segment 9 bases; nucleotides outside the gene matches: 12. In nucleotides, the CDR3 is TGTGCCAGCAGGGGGAAGGGACAGGCGTTGAGCTACACCTTC. The encoded protein is CASRGKGQALSYTF.

This clone occurred once. CDR3 nucleotides: TGCGCCAGCAGCACAGACACCCTGAACACTGAAGCTTTCTTT. This encodes CASSTDTLNTEAFF. This chain connects TRBV5-1 to TRBJ1-1; D is uncertain. The CDR3 runs to 14 residues. Looked up from germline, CDR1 is SGHRS and CDR2 is YFSETQ. The V and J ends lost 4 bases and 0 bases respectively, with 10 bases between them.

The chain recombines TRBV5-1 with TRBJ2-1, with TRBD2 matching 14 bases. The germline V gene encodes CDR1 SGHRS and CDR2 YFSETQ. Trimming cost V 3 bases and J 9 bases; bases outside gene matches: 5. This CDR3 spans 15 amino acids. The CDR3 DNA reads TGCGCCAGCAGCTCGGGACTAGCGGGAGTGGTTGAGCAGTTCTTC. It encodes CASSSGLAGVVEQFF.

V and J are TRBV28 and TRBJ2-7; 8 bases match TRBD1. Per germline, CDR1 MDHEN and CDR2 SYDVKM. This CDR3 has 14 amino acids. V dropped 2 bases and J dropped 2; count of bases not matched to a gene: 2. The CDR3 region is CASSLRTGTYEQYF. Written as DNA, the CDR3 is TGTGCCAGCAGTTTACGGACAGGGACCTACGAGCAGTACTTC.

This chain links TRBV30 with TRBJ1-4; D possibly corresponds to TRBD1 (5 bases). The germline CDR1 and CDR2 sequences are GTSNPN and SVGIG (reference sequence). V lost 3 bases and J lost 8, with 13 bases in between. The CDR3 sequence is 13 residues long. CDR3 protein: CAWRNSWDEKLFF. Here the CDR3 DNA reads TGTGCCTGGAGGAATAGCTGGGACGAAAAACTGTTTTTT.

This sequence joins TRBV30 and TRBJ2-3; D is unclear. From germline, CDR1 is GTSNPN and CDR2 SVGIG (reference sequence). The CDR3 length is 15 residues. Trimming stripped 0 bases from V and 4 bases from J, with 14 bases between. The CDR3 DNA is TGTGCCTGGAGTGTATCCGTGGCTGGAGCAGATACGCAGTATTTT. Translated: CAWSVSVAGADTQYF.

The rearrangement joins TRBV9 to TRBJ2-1, with 7 bases that match TRBD1. The trim removed 3 bases at V and 5 bases at J, leaving 5 bases unmatched. The CDR3 totals 14 residues. CDR1 is SGDLS, CDR2 YYNGEE, per germline. The CDR3 sequence is CASSARGTNNEQFF. In DNA, the CDR3 is TGTGCCAGCAGCGCCAGGGGGACGAACAATGAGCAGTTCTTC.

The chain couples TRBV12-1 to TRBJ1-2; the listed D gene, TRBD1, was not tested against the DNA. TRBV12-1 is labeled a pseudogene. This CDR3 spans 14 amino acids. The CDR3 DNA sequence: TGTGCCAGCAGCTCCTACAGAGCCAACTATGGCTACACCTTC. Protein sequence: CASSSYRANYGYTF.

The chain carries TRBV5-1 and TRBJ2-7; 9 bases fit TRBD2. The J segment lost 1 base and the V segment lost 2 bases, leaving 1 base of the junction unmatched. Germline-derived CDR1 and CDR2 are SGHRS and YFSETQ. This CDR3 has 14 residues. Here the CDR3 DNA reads TGCGCCAGCAGCTTTAGCGGGGGATCCTACGAGCAGTACTTC. It codes for CASSFSGGSYEQYF. The whole variable domain, filled in from reference TRBV5-1 and TRBJ2-7, reads KAGVTQTPRYLIKTRGQQVTLSCSPISGHRSVSWYQQTPGQGLQFLFEYFSETQRNKGNFPGRFSGRQFSNSRSEMNVSTLELGDSALYLCASSFSGGSYEQYFGPGTRLTVT.

This clone appeared a single time. The genes are TRBV29-1 and TRBJ2-1; 10 bases align to TRBD2. J gave up 4 bases and V 2 bases, and 8 bases lay outside the gene matches. The germline V gene has CDR1 SQVTM and CDR2 ANQGSEA. The CDR3 runs 16 residues. The CDR3 sequence is CSVELSGRGGYNEQFF. In DNA form, the CDR3 reads TGCAGCGTTGAACTCAGCGGGAGGGGGGGTTACAATGAGCAGTTCTTC.

This clone was seen a handful of times. This chain joins TRBV7-9 and TRBJ1-2; TRBD1 agrees at 7 bases. This CDR3 comprises 13 residues. Germline values: CDR1 SEHNR, CDR2 FQNEAQ (reference sequence). After removal of 5 bases from V and 6 bases from J, the junction contained 6 bases not matched to a gene. The CDR3 loop is CASSPGTANGYTF. The CDR3 DNA reads TGTGCCAGCAGCCCCGGGACAGCCAATGGCTACACCTTC.

This chain joins TRBV7-3 and TRBJ2-2, with 7 bases aligning to TRBD2. The CDR3 covers 16 residues. With V trimmed by 5 bases and J by 5 bases, 11 bases remained unmatched. Germline CDR1 SGHTA, CDR2 FQGTGA. The CDR3: CASSPVGRAGTGELFF. The DNA for the CDR3 is TGTGCCAGCAGCCCGGTGGGGAGGGCGGGGACCGGGGAGCTGTTTTTT.

The chain is built from TRBV27 and TRBJ2-1, with 7 bases identical to TRBD2. Germline V gene lookup returns CDR1 MNHEY and CDR2 SMNVEV (reference sequence). Germline trimming cut 6 bases from V and 0 bases from J; bases unmatched to any gene: 5. CDR3 length: 15 amino acids. This CDR3 is CASRLAEPSYNEQFF. The CDR3 coding sequence is TGTGCCAGCAGGCTAGCGGAACCCTCCTACAATGAGCAGTTCTTC.

The rearrangement links TRBV10-3 to TRBJ1-1; no clear D. V lost 4 bases, J lost 1 base, and 10 bases lay in between. The germline V gene has CDR1 ENHRY and CDR2 SYGVKD. This CDR3 has 14 residues. This CDR3 reads CAISVRTSNTEAFF. CDR3 nucleotides: TGTGCCATCAGTGTCCGGACGTCGAACACTGAAGCTTTCTTT.

The CDR3 is CASSPPAGPFNEKLFF. CDR3 coding DNA: TGTGCCAGCAGCCCGCCGGCGGGGCCCTTTAATGAAAAACTGTTTTTT. The chain carries TRBV7-9 and TRBJ1-4; maybe TRBD1 (5 bases). Trimming left V 5 bases short and J 4 bases short, with 17 bases between. Germline CDR1 and CDR2: SEHNR and FQNEAQ (reference sequence). This CDR3 has 16 residues.

The chain links TRBV28 to TRBJ1-1, with D tentatively TRBD1 (6 bases). This CDR3 is 14 amino acids long. Trimming removed 2 bases at V and 6 bases at J, with 13 bases between. The V gene's germline CDR1 is MDHEN and CDR2 SYDVKM. The CDR3 reads CASSLLDRGSEAFF. The CDR3 DNA reads TGTGCCAGCAGTTTACTGGACAGAGGATCTGAAGCTTTCTTT.

Only one count was recorded for this clone. The genes are TRBV6-4 and TRBJ2-1; a possible D gene is TRBD1 (6 bases). This CDR3 is built from 14 residues. Germline lookup yields CDR1 MRHNA and CDR2 SNTAGT. Trimming took 5 bases from V and 9 from J, leaving 17 bases between them. The CDR3 reads CASSSTGFIGEQFF. CDR3 in DNA: TGTGCCAGCAGTTCGACAGGTTTTATAGGTGAGCAGTTCTTC.

The chain is built from TRBV19 and TRBJ1-2; the D is unclear. CDR1 and CDR2 from the germline V gene are LNHDA and SQIVND (reference sequence). Trimming pared 0 bases from V and 8 bases from J, leaving 10 bases between. The CDR3 runs 13 residues. Here the CDR3 reads CASSIDLGNGYTF. The CDR3 nucleotides read TGTGCCAGTAGTATAGATTTGGGGAACGGCTACACCTTC.

The genes are TRBV27 and TRBJ2-5; TRBD1 matches at 9 bases. The V gene end was trimmed by 5 bases and the J gene end by 5 bases; junction bases not matched to a gene: 6. Germline values: CDR1 MNHEY, CDR2 SMNVEV (reference sequence). The CDR3 extends over 14 amino acids. CDR3 sequence reads: CASSPSTGGETQYF. In DNA, the CDR3 is TGTGCCAGCAGTCCATCGACAGGGGGGGAGACCCAGTACTTC.

The chain carries TRBV6-1 and TRBJ1-4, with unresolved D. Germline-derived CDR1 and CDR2 are MNHNS and SASEGT. Trimming pared 7 bases from V and 8 bases from J, leaving 14 bases between. This CDR3 is built from 13 residues. The CDR3 bases are TGTGCCAGCACCGAACTCCGCCCCGAAAAACTGTTTTTT. As protein: CASTELRPEKLFF.

This clone was detected only once. The chain links TRBV10-3 to TRBJ1-4, with D maybe TRBD1 (5 bases). The CDR3 sequence is 15 residues long. Germline V gene data show CDR1 as ENHRY and CDR2 as SYGVKD. Trimming removed 4 bases at V and 5 bases at J, with 14 bases between. The CDR3 DNA follows: TGTGCCATCAGTGGCGGCTTGGGGCCCAATGAAAAACTGTTTTTT. Translated, it gives CAISGGLGPNEKLFF.

The chain employs TRBV6-5 and TRBJ2-7, with TRBD1 identical over 11 bases. With V trimmed by 10 bases and J by 3 bases, 8 bases remained unmatched. The CDR3 runs 14 residues. From germline, CDR1 is MNHEY and CDR2 SVGAGI. The CDR3, as DNA: TGTGCCACCCGGAAAGGGACAGGGGGCTACGAGCAGTACTTC. Encoded protein: CATRKGTGGYEQYF.

The rearrangement links TRBV6-6 to TRBJ2-7; D perhaps matches TRBD1 (7 bases). CDR3 length: 14 amino acids. Germline CDR1 reads MNHNY; CDR2 reads SVGAGI (reference sequence). Trimming left V 6 bases short and J 6 bases short, with 18 bases between. CDR3 DNA sequence: TGTGCCAGCAGGGAGGGACAGCAATACGTCGAGCAGTACTTC. Translating gives CASREGQQYVEQYF.

This clone appeared a single time. This rearrangement joins TRBV30 to TRBJ2-1; 9 bases match TRBD2. Germline trimming cut 3 bases from V and 2 bases from J; bases unmatched to any gene: 5. The CDR3 totals 15 residues. Germline CDR1 GTSNPN, CDR2 SVGIG (reference sequence). The CDR3 spells CAWSHGTSPYNEQFF. The CDR3 DNA sequence: TGTGCCTGGAGCCATGGGACTAGCCCCTACAATGAGCAGTTCTTC.

The rearrangement joins TRBV11-2 to TRBJ1-1; D may be TRBD1 (5 bases). Germline loops: CDR1 SGHAT, CDR2 FQNNGV. This CDR3 has 13 amino acids. Trimming left V 5 bases short and J 5 bases short, with 12 bases between. CDR3 loop: CASSAREGTEAFF. CDR3 DNA: TGTGCCAGCAGCGCGAGGGAGGGGACTGAAGCTTTCTTT.

This chain uses TRBV15 with TRBJ2-2; 8 bases match TRBD2. Germline V gives CDR1 LNHNV, CDR2 YYDKDF (reference sequence). This CDR3 is built from 18 residues. V shed 0 bases and J 3 bases; nucleotides not matched to a gene: 9. CDR3 bases: TGTGCCACCAGCAGAGACCCGTATAGCGGGACGGACACCGGGGAGCTGTTTTTT. Translating it yields CATSRDPYSGTDTGELFF.

The CDR3 loop is CASSEEGEQPQHF. CDR3 nucleotides: TGCGCCAGCAGTGAGGAGGGGGAACAGCCCCAGCATTTT. The chain combines TRBV10-1 with TRBJ1-5; tentatively, D is TRBD1 (6 bases). Germline-derived CDR1 and CDR2 are WNHNN and SYGVQD (reference sequence). The germline V and J ends were trimmed by 2 bases and 7 bases, with 9 bases remaining between them. The CDR3 runs 13 residues.